This TCR beta chain originates from a study of radiotherapy plus CTLA-4 blockade in lung cancer. Overall study findings and caveats: Tumor-origin TCR clones grew in blood after radiotherapy plus ipilimumab.

The repertoire was sequenced with immunoSEQ multiplex PCR; TCRdb's copy has only in-frame clones and lacks some. Among over 60,000 clones listed, around 86% were seen once. CDR3 length: 15 amino acids. Germline V gene sequence: CDR1 MGHRA, CDR2 YSYEKL. Trimming pared 9 bases from V and 0 bases from J, leaving 14 bases between. On this clone itself: The antigen is undetermined.

The rearrangement joins TRBV4-1 to TRBJ2-2; D unclear. The sample consisted of peripheral blood, taken from a patient treated with radiotherapy plus ipilimumab. This sequence originates from a human donor with non-small cell lung cancer that progressed on radiotherapy plus ipilimumab. The CDR3 DNA is TGCGCCAGTAAGCCCGGGTACTCGAACACCGGGGAGCTGTTTTTT. This translates into CASKPGYSNTGELFF.